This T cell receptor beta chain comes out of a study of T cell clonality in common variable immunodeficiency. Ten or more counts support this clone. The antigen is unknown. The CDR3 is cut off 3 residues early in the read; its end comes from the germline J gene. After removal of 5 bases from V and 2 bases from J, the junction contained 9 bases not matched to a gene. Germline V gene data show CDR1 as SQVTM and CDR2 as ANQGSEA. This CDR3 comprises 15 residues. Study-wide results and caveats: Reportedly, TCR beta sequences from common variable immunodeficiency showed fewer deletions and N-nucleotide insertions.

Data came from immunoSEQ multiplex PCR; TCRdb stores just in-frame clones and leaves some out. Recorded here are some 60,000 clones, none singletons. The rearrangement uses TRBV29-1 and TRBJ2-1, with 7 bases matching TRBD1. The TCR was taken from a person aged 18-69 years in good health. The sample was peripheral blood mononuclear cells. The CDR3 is CSVIARGQTYNEQFF. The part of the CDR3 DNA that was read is TGCAGCGTTATCGCACGGGGACAGACCTACAATGAG.